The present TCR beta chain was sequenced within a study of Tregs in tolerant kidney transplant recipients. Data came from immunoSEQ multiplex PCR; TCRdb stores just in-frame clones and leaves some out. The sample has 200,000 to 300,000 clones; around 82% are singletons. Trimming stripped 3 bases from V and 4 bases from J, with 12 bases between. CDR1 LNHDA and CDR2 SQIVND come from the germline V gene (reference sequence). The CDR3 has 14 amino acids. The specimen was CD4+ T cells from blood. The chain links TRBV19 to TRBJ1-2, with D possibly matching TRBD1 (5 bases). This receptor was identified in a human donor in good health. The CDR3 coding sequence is TGTGCCAGTAGTATGGGGCAGGGCTTCTATGGCTACACCTTC. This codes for CASSMGQGFYGYTF.